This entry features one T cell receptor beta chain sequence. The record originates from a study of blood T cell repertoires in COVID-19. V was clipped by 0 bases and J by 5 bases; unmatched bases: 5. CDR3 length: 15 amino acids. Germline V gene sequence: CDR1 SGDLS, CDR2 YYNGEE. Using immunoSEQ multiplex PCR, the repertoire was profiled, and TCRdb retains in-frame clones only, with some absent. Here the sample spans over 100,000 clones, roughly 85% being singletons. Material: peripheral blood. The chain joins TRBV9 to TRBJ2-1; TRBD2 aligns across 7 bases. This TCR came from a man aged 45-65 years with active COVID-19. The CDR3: CASSVGLAVNNEQFF. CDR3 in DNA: TGTGCCAGCAGCGTAGGGCTAGCGGTAAACAATGAGCAGTTCTTC.